Below, one T cell receptor (beta chain) is given with its context. This entry belongs to a study of blood T cell repertoires in COVID-19. Study summary: Symptom resolution, clearance, or two negative PCRs marked donors in Cohort 3 as recovered.

Generated by immunoSEQ multiplex PCR, the TCRdb table keeps only in-frame clones and is missing some. The sample includes 200,000 to 250,000 clones, around 86% seen only once; the top ten take 5.5% to 8.5%. The CDR3 loop spans 14 amino acids. Trimming took 4 bases from V and 6 from J, leaving 13 bases between them. CDR1 is MDHEN, CDR2 SYDVKM, per germline. The study drew participants aged about 18 to 89 years from fewer than 30 US areas. In assigning cohorts, the study relied on participant-reported clinical history. This receptor was obtained from a young man in a cohort exposed to, infected with or recovered from COVID-19 (not recorded which). The J gene is TRBJ2-1, the V gene TRBV28; weak D call: TRBD2 (6 bases). Sequencing used PBMCs or T cells enriched from blood (not recorded which). The CDR3 here is CASSSSRRGNEQFF. The CDR3 region has the DNA TGTGCCAGCAGTTCCTCGCGGAGGGGCAATGAGCAGTTCTTC.